The table lists the clone carrying this TCR beta chain with many counts. Its target is unknown. TCRdb itself ran the RACE reads through MiXCR, one entry per CDR3 protein. The sample contains under 100,000 distinct CDR3 sequences, over 6.5% of which appear only once. The data were taken from a study of human T cells and chemical hapten exposure. Looking at the study overall: Chiefly women, the patients showed alopecia areata, totalis or universalis. Points from the study as a whole: Large CDR3 similarity clusters arose significantly more often from expanded TCRs than from controls. With alopecia, donors may have immune responses unlike healthy people's.

Time point described: pre-sensitization, week 0. Treatment: therapeutic diphenylcyclopropenone sensitization with weekly scalp DPC. The CDR3 consists of 15 residues. J gave up 4 bases and V 6 bases, and 5 bases lay outside the gene matches. Germline V gives CDR1 MNHNS, CDR2 SASEGT. The sequencing used whole blood, collected in connection with sensitization to the hapten diphenylcyclopropenone (DPC). The TCR comes from a man aged 40-49 years with alopecia areata. Some clones in this sample may be carry-over from other donors' samples. The genes are TRBV6-1 and TRBJ2-7, with TRBD2 matching 14 bases. The DNA of the CDR3 is TGTGCCAGCAGCGAGGGACTAGCGGGAGCGTACGAGCAGTACGTC. Translation gives CASSEGLAGAYEQYV.